This T cell receptor (beta chain) was documented in a study of T cell changes during pregnancy in multiple sclerosis (dated by TCRdb to between 2018 and 2021). In terms of the full investigation: Changes in the T cell repertoire over the course of pregnancy were examined in this study in women with multiple sclerosis.

Library generation was performed with the immunoSEQ multiplex PCR assay. TCRdb mirrors the immuneACCESS table, restricted to in-frame sequences. Some clones are absent from its copies; in checked studies, under half trace to an unresolved V gene, and the reason for the others is unknown. The sample includes 55,000 to 75,000 clones, with approximately 90% observed a single time. The top ten clones comprise more than 1.1% of the sample. Regarding this clone: Its recognized antigen is unknown. Within one base of it there is no much larger clone, and no base qualities were kept.

From the cysteine up to the phenylalanine, the CDR3 has a length of 13 residues. The only DNA kept is the CDR3, 39 bases in frame from the first base. The germline V end is reduced by 7 bases and the J end by 6 bases; junction bases left unmatched: 6. CDR1 and CDR2, per the germline V gene, are SGHRS and YFSETQ. The sequencing used peripheral blood, collected after pregnancy. The sequence came from a female donor with multiple sclerosis, enrolled in a pregnancy study. The chain couples TRBV5-1 to TRBJ2-7, and 11 junctional nucleotides match TRBD1. The CDR3 protein sequence reads: CASGGQGGGEQYF. The DNA sequence reads TGCGCCAGCGGGGGACAGGGGGGAGGCGAGCAGTACTTC.